The source of this T cell receptor beta chain is a study of T-cell memory formation after mild COVID-19. Across the study: The two donors had largely donor-specific TCR clusters.

TCRdb itself ran the 5' RACE reads through MiXCR, one entry per CDR3 protein. Found here are over 500,000 distinct CDR3 sequences, approximately 15% of them singletons; the top ten hold roughly 8%. Study-level results: Clones that contracted from day 15 to 85 were balanced CD4/CD8, while later expanders leaned CD4+.

On this clonotype: Its specificity is unknown.

The CDR3 runs to 16 residues. From germline, CDR1 is MGHRA and CDR2 YSYEKL. V lost 1 base and J lost 2, with 14 bases in between. The genes are TRBV4-1 and TRBJ1-1; D is unclear. The sample taken for sequencing was PBMCs or a T cell subset sorted from them (not recorded which). The source is an adult woman who had mild COVID-19 (a few samples of this study predate the infection). Cell type and time point are not known. CDR3 loop: CASSQAYATANTEAFF. The CDR3 nucleotides are TGCGCCAGCAGCCAAGCATATGCTACCGCTAACACTGAAGCTTTCTTT.